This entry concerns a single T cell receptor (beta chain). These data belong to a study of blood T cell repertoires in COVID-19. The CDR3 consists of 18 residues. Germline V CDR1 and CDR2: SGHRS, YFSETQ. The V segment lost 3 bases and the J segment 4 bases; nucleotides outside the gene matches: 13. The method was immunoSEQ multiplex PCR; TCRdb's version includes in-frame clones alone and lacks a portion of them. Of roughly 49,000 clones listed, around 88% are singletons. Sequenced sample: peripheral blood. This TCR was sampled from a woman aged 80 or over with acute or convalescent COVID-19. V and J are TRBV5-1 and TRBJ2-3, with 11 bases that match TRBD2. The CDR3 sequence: CASSSPSGGYPKADTQYF. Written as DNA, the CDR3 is TGCGCCAGCAGCTCCCCTAGCGGGGGGTACCCAAAGGCAGATACGCAGTATTTT.